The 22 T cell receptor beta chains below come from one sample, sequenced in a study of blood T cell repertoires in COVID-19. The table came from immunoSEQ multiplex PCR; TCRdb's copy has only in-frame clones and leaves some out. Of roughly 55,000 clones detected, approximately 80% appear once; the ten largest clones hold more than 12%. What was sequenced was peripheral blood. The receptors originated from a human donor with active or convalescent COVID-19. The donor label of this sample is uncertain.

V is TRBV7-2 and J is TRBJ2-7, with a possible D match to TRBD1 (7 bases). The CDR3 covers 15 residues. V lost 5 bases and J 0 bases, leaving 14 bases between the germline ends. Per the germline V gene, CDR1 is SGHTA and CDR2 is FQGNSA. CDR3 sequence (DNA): TGTGCCAGCAGCCCAGGGGGACTGCACTCCTACGAGCAGTACTTC. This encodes CASSPGGLHSYEQYF.

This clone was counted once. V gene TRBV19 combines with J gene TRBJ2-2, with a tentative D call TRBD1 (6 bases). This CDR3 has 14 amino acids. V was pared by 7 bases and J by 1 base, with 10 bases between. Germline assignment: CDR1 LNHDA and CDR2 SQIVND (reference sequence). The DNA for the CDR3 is TGTGCCAGTACAGGACAGCTGAACACCGGGGAGCTGTTTTTT. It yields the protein CASTGQLNTGELFF. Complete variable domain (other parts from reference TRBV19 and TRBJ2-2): DGGITQSPKYLFRKEGQNVTLSCEQNLNHDAMYWYRQDPGQGLRLIYYSQIVNDFQKGDIAEGYSVSREKKESFPLTVTSAQKNPTAFYLCASTGQLNTGELFFGEGSRLTVL.

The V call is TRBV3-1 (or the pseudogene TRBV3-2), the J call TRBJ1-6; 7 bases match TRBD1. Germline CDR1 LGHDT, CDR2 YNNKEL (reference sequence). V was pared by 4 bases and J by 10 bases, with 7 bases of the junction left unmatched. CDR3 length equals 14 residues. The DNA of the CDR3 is TGTGCCAGCAGCCCGAGGACAGGACAGTCACCCCTCCACTTT. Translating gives CASSPRTGQSPLHF.

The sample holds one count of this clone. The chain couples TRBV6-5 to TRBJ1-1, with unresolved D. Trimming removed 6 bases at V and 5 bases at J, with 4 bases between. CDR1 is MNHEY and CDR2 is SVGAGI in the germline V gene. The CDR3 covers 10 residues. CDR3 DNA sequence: TGTGCCAGCAGGACAACTGAAGCTTTCTTT. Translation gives CASRTTEAFF.

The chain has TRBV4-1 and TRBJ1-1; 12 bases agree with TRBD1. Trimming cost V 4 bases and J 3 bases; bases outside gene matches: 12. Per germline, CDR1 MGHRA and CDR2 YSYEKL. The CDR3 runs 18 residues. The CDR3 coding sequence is TGCGCCAGCAGCCCTTTAGGGTCGGGACAGGGGGCGGACACTGAAGCTTTCTTT. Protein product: CASSPLGSGQGADTEAFF.

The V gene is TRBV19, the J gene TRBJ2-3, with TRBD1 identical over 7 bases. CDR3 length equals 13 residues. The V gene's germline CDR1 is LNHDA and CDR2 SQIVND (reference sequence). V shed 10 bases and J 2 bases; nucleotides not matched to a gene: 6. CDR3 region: CATSDRPTDTQYF. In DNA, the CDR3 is TGTGCCACCTCGGACAGGCCCACAGATACGCAGTATTTT.

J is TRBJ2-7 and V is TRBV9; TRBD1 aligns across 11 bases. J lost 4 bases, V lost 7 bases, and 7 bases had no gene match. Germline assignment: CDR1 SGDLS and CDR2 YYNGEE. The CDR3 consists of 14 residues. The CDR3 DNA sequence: TGTGCCAGCGGGACAGGGGGGAACCTATACGAGCAGTACTTC. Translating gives CASGTGGNLYEQYF.

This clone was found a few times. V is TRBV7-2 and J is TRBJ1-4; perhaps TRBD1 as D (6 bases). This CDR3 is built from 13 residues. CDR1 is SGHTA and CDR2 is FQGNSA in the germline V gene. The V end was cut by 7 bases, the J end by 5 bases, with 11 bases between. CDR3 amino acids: CASTSGTNEKLFF. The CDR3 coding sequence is TGTGCCAGCACCTCCGGGACAAATGAAAAACTGTTTTTT.

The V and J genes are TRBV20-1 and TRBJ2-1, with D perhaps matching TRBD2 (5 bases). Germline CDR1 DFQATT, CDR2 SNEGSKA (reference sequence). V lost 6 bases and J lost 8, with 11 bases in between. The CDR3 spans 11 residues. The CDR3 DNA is TGCAGTGCCCTGGACTGGGATGAGCAGTTCTTC. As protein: CSALDWDEQFF.

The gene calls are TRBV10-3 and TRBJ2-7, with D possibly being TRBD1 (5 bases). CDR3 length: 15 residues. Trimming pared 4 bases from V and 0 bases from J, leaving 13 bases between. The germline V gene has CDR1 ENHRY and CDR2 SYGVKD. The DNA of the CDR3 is TGTGCCATCAGTGCGGACATCTCCTACTCCTACGAGCAGTACTTC. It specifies CAISADISYSYEQYF.

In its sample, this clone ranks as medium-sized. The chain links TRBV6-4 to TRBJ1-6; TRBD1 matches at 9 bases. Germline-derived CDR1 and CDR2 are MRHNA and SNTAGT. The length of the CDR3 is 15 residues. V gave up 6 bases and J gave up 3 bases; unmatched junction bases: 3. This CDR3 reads CASSPDRGYNSPLHF. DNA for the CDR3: TGTGCCAGCAGCCCGGACAGGGGCTATAATTCACCCCTCCACTTT.

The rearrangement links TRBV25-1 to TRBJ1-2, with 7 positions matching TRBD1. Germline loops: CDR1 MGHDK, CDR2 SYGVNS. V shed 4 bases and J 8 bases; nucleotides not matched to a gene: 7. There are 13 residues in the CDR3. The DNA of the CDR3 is TGTGCCAGCAGTGGGGTTACAGGGGAAGGCTACACCTTC. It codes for CASSGVTGEGYTF.

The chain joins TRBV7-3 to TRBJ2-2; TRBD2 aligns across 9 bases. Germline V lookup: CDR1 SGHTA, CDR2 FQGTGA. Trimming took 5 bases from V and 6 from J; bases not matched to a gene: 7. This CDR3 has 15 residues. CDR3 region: CASSPGTSRAGELFF. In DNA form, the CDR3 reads TGTGCCAGCAGCCCCGGGACTAGCCGGGCCGGGGAGCTGTTTTTT. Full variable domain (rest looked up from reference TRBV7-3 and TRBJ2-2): GAGVSQTPSNKVTEKGKYVELRCDPISGHTALYWYRQSLGQGPEFLIYFQGTGAADDSGLPNDRFFAVRPEGSVSTLKIQRTERGDSAVYLCASSPGTSRAGELFFGEGSRLTVL.

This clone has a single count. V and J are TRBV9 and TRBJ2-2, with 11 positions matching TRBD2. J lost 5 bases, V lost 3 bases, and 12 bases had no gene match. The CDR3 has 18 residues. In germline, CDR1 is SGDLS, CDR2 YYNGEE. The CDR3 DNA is TGTGCCAGCAGCGCGACCCCCCTAGCGGGAGGTGTAACCGGGGAGCTGTTTTTT. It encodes CASSATPLAGGVTGELFF.

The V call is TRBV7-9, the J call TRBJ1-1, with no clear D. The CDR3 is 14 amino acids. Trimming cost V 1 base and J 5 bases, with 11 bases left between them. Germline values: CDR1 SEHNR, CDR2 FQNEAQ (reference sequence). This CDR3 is CASSLGTTGTEAFF. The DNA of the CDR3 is TGTGCCAGCAGCTTAGGCACAACGGGGACTGAAGCTTTCTTT.

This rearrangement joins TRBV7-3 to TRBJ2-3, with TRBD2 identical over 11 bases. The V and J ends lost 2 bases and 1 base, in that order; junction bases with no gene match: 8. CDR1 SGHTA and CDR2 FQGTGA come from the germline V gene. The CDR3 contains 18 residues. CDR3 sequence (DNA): TGTGCCAGCAGCTTAGCTAGCGGGAGGATTGGCGGCACAGATACGCAGTATTTT. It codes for CASSLASGRIGGTDTQYF. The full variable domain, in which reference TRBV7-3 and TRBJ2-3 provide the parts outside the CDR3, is GAGVSQTPSNKVTEKGKYVELRCDPISGHTALYWYRQSLGQGPEFLIYFQGTGAADDSGLPNDRFFAVRPEGSVSTLKIQRTERGDSAVYLCASSLASGRIGGTDTQYFGPGTRLTVL.

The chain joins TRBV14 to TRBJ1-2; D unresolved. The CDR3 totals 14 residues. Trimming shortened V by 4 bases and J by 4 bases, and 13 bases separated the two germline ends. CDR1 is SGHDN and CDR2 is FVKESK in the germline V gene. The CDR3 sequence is CASSRGEGIYGYTF. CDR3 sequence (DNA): TGTGCCAGCAGCCGCGGGGAGGGAATCTATGGCTACACCTTC.

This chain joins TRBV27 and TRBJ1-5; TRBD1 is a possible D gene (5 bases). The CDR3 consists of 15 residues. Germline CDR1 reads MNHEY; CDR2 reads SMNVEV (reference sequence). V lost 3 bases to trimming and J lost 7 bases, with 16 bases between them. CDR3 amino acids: CASSFGGRDGQPQHF. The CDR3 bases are TGTGCCAGCAGTTTCGGTGGGAGGGACGGGCAGCCCCAGCATTTT.

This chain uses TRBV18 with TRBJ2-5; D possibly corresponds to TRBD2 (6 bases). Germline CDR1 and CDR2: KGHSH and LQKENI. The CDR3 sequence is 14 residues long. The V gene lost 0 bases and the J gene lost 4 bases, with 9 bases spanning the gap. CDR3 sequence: CASSPPAGRETQYF. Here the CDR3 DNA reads TGTGCCAGCTCACCACCGGCGGGAAGAGAGACCCAGTACTTC.

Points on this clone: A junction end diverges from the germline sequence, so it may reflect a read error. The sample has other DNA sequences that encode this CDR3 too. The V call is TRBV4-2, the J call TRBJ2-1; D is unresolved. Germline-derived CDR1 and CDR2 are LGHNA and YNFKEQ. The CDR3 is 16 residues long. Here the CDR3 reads CASSLGGPSSYNEQFF. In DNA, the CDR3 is TGTGCTAGCAGCCTGGGTGGGCCAAGCTCCTACAATGAGCAGTTCTTC.

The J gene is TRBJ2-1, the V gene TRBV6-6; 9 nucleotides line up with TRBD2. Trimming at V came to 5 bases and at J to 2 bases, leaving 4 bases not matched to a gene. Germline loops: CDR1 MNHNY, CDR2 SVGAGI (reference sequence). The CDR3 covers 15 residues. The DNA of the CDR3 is TGTGCCAGCAGTCGCGCGGGAGGGGCCTACAATGAGCAGTTCTTC. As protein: CASSRAGGAYNEQFF.

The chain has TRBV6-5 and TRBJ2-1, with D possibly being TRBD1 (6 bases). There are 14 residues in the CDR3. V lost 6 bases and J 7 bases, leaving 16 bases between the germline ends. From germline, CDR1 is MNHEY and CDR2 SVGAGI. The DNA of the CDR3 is TGTGCCAGCAGGGGTCAGGGGATTGGAAATGAGCAGTTCTTC. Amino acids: CASRGQGIGNEQFF.